The present T cell receptor (beta chain) was sequenced within a study of identical twins (dated by TCRdb to about 2016). Background on the whole study: The study deep-sequenced TCR alpha and beta repertoires from monozygotic twins, unrelated adults of various ages and cord blood to test whether fetal clonotypes persist. To rule out contamination, the twin experiments were replicated at different times with different library preparation protocols.

In this sample, this clonotype turned up many times. Its antigen is currently not known. Base qualities are not recorded, but no much larger clone differs from it by a single base. Inclusive of the bounding cysteine and phenylalanine, the CDR3 is 16 residues long. CDR3 DNA is the only sequence kept; it has 48 bases, read in frame from the first base. V trim: 5 bases; J trim: 6 bases; unmatched bases: 12. For CDR1 and CDR2, the germline V gene (reference sequence) lists DFQATT and SNEGSKA. Findings and caveats that apply to the study as a whole: Zero-insertion analyses could be partly confounded by invariant T cells such as MAIT and iNKT, though diverse VJ usage argued against such confounding for most clonotypes. Recombination models systematically underestimated out-of-frame TCR alpha sharing in monozygotic twins but agreed with sharing between unrelated individuals. Abundant cord blood beta clonotypes had fewer insertions, young adult naive repertoires showed a similar but weaker trend, and memory repertoires showed no such trend. Out-of-frame TCR alpha sequences shared between twins showed an excess of low generation-probability sequences compared with coincidental sharing between unrelated individuals. Because the same donors could not be followed over many years, conclusions were based on cross-sectional statistical analysis. In beta out-of-frame sequences, excess twin sharing was weaker, because having fewer shared sequences lowered the signal-to-noise ratio.

Libraries came from 5' RACE. Sequencing took place on an Illumina HiSeq 2000. Template switching added a universal primer binding site, and the final cDNA carried a unique molecular identifier that allowed TCR cDNA molecules to be counted accurately. Specific primers in the conserved constant-segment region were used to synthesize first-strand cDNA for TCR alpha and beta chains. Each cDNA library was double barcoded, with a SMART-Mk sample barcode plus Illumina barcodes, to control for contamination. TruSeq adapter sequences, together with Illumina sample barcodes, were added in two successive PCR steps. Sequencing of the TCR alpha and beta cDNA libraries was done on the Illumina HiSeq platform using custom primers. Under the source paper's analysis protocol: MiGEC was used to process raw reads and extract unique molecular identifiers, and MiXCR was used to find CDR3 positions. For each individual, recombination models were inferred using an EM algorithm with the repgenHMM and IGoR tools. The analysis of shared clonotypes was done with the tcR package in R, with sharing normalized by the product of cloneset sizes. To study raw recombination without the effects of thymic and clonal selection, out-of-frame nonproductive sequences were analyzed. TCRdb reworked the public reads: Q25 trimming with fastp, MiXCR clone assembly, productive beta chains retained. A single entry per CDR3 protein holds the most common genes and DNA from its merged rows. TCRdb's processing, not the authors', yielded these V and J calls. The sample contains approximately 690,000 distinct CDR3 sequences, approximately 6% of them found a single time. The ten largest clones take up approximately 1.6% of the sample.

Every donor was a healthy Caucasian. Three unrelated non-twin adults were additionally sequenced: a male aged 18 to 30, a male aged 50 to 60 and a female aged 50 to 60. Miltenyi CD45RO+ enrichment and human naive T-cell isolation kits were used to isolate memory (CD45RO+) and naive T cells from PBMC. The source is a man aged 18 to 29 in good health. Recombination joined TRBV20-1 with TRBJ2-1; the junction holds 11 bases that match TRBD2. Sequenced: naive T cells sorted from blood. This specimen's cell subset or site label, per the study, means: cells isolated with a human naive T-cell isolation kit. CDR3 region: CSALGLGTSGFNEQFF. The DNA sequence is TGCAGTGCTTTAGGCCTCGGGACTAGCGGTTTCAATGAGCAGTTCTTC.